The rows below give T cell receptor beta chains drawn from one sample of a study of T cell responses to AZD1222 COVID-19 vaccine. Sequencing used immunoSEQ multiplex PCR; TCRdb keeps in-frame clones, though not all of them. The data show some 88,000 clones, about nine tenths seen once. The sequenced sample was peripheral blood, obtained 28 days after the second AZD1222 dose. Receptors originate from an adult who received the AZD1222 COVID-19 vaccine. CDR3s include the opening cysteine and the closing phenylalanine or tryptophan. The D gene is left open where the match is weak.

>TRBJ1-6|NA|TRBV28
TGTGCCAGCAGTTTCAAGGTTTCGAACTCACCCCTCCACTTT
CASSFKVSNSPLHF
>TRBJ1-2|NA|TRBV18
TGTGCCAGCTCACCCACCGCGGGGCTTGGCTACACCTTC
CASSPTAGLGYTF
>TRBJ2-1|TRBD2|TRBV19
TGTGCCAGTAGTATAGATTTAAGCGGGGGCCGAGTCAATGAGCAGTTCTTC
CASSIDLSGGRVNEQFF
>TRBJ1-5|NA|TRBV18
TGTGCCAGCTCACCGGCGGTGGGGTCCAATCAGCCCCAGCATTTT
CASSPAVGSNQPQHF
>TRBJ1-2|TRBD1|TRBV7-2
TGTGCCAGCAGCGAATATAGGACAGGTGGTAGCTACACCTTC
CASSEYRTGGSYTF
>TRBJ2-2|NA|TRBV11-2
TGTGCCAGCAGCTTTCCAGGTGGGGGACACCCCAACACCGGGGAGCTGTTTTTT
CASSFPGGGHPNTGELFF
>TRBJ2-2|NA|TRBV30
TGTGCCTGGGGGGGCCGGGAGCTGTTTTTT
CAWGGRELFF
>TRBJ1-1|TRBD1|TRBV6-5
TGTGCCAGCAGTTACTCGATAGACAGGGAGGAGACTGAAGCTTTCTTT
CASSYSIDREETEAFF
>TRBJ1-3|NA|TRBV28
TGTGCCAGCAGTCCTCCCTCGGGGGGGCGGTCTGGAAACACCATATATTTT
CASSPPSGGRSGNTIYF
>TRBJ1-1|NA|TRBV2
TGTGCCAGCAGGGGGCGGGGGATGAACACTGAAGCTTTCTTT
CASRGRGMNTEAFF
>TRBJ1-3|NA|TRBV5-6
TGTGCCAGCAGCTTGCTTGCCATACACTCTGGAAACACCATATATTTT
CASSLLAIHSGNTIYF
>TRBJ1-3|NA|TRBV19
TGTGCCAGTAAGCCTGCGGGATACTCTGGAAACACCATATATTTT
CASKPAGYSGNTIYF
>TRBJ1-1|TRBD1|TRBV25-1
TGTGCCAGCCGACCAATAAGGACAGGGGGGGGCGCTGAAGCTTTCTTT
CASRPIRTGGGAEAFF
>TRBJ2-2|NA|TRBV2
TGTGCCAGCACCGGGGGAAATACCGGGGAGCTGTTTTTT
CASTGGNTGELFF
>TRBJ2-5|NA|TRBV7-8
TGTGCCAGCAGCAACGACAGGCAAGAGACCCAGTACTTC
CASSNDRQETQYF
>TRBJ1-1|NA|TRBV3-1/TRBV3-2
TGTGCCAGCAGCCAAGAGGGTTACACTGAAGCTTTCTTT
CASSQEGYTEAFF
>TRBJ1-1|NA|TRBV19
TGTGCCAGTAGTATATCCCCCTACAGGGCGGACACTGAAGCTTTCTTT
CASSISPYRADTEAFF
>TRBJ2-2|TRBD2|TRBV2
TGTGCCAGCAGTGGGATAGACGGACTAGCGGGGCTTAACACCGGGGAGCTGTTTTTT
CASSGIDGLAGLNTGELFF
>TRBJ1-6|NA|TRBV19
TGTGCCAGTAGTATTTTTATGTCCCGACAGTATAATTCACCCCTCCACTTT
CASSIFMSRQYNSPLHF
>TRBJ1-2|NA|TRBV9
TGTGCCAGCAGCGTCCAGGCCGGGACCTCATCGAGTGGCTACACCTTC
CASSVQAGTSSSGYTF
>TRBJ2-1|NA|TRBV6-5
TGTGCCAGCAGTTACACAGGGCTCCTCTACAATGAGCAGTTCTTC
CASSYTGLLYNEQFF
>TRBJ2-3|NA|TRBV27
TGTGCCAGCAGTTCCGGGCAAACTGGGGGAGATACGCAGTATTTT
CASSSGQTGGDTQYF
>TRBJ2-5|TRBD2|TRBV2
TGTGCCAGCATGGTGGGGACTAGCGCCGTGGGCGGGACCCAGTACTTC
CASMVGTSAVGGTQYF
>TRBJ2-2|NA|TRBV19
TGTGCCAGTAGGGTAACAGGGTCCGGGGAGCTGTTTTTT
CASRVTGSGELFF
>TRBJ2-7|TRBD1|TRBV4-1
TGCGCCAGCAGCCCTACACACAGGGGGGTCAACGAGCAGTACTTC
CASSPTHRGVNEQYF
>TRBJ1-2|TRBD1|TRBV2
TGTGCCAGCAGTGAAGCCGGGACAGGGAAGCATGGCTACACCTTC
CASSEAGTGKHGYTF
>TRBJ1-1|NA|TRBV18
TGTGCCAGCTCACCCACACTGAACACTGAAGCTTTCTTT
CASSPTLNTEAFF
>TRBJ1-1|NA|TRBV9
TGTGCCAGCAGCGTAGACCGGGCTGGGTACACTGAAGCTTTCTTT
CASSVDRAGYTEAFF
>TRBJ1-1|TRBD1|TRBV5-1
TGCGCCAGCAGCTTACTTGGGACAGGGAACACTGAAGCTTTCTTT
CASSLLGTGNTEAFF